Listed below are T cell receptor beta chains from one sample, sequenced in a study of blood T cell repertoires in COVID-19. Only in-frame clones appear in the TCRdb table, and some are missing; sequencing was by immunoSEQ multiplex PCR. The sample shows about 190,000 clones, approximately 88% of them seen only once. Sample: peripheral blood. The origin of the receptors is a man aged 40-49 years with acute or convalescent COVID-19. Each CDR3 is given with its conserved first and last residue. D genes are given only for firm matches. Some rows mark clone size as missing; the rest say once, few, many or name a class of expanded clone.

v_call	cdr3_length	j_call	d_call	clone_size	cdr3_nt	cdr3_aa
TRBV5-4	14	TRBJ2-7	NA	once	TGTGCCAGCAGCTTGAGGGGGGGAACCTACGAGCAGTACTTC	CASSLRGGTYEQYF
TRBV6-5	14	TRBJ2-5	TRBD1	NA	TGTGCCAGCAGTAAGCCCGACAGGGCAGAGACCCAGTACTTC	CASSKPDRAETQYF
TRBV9	16	TRBJ2-3	NA	once	TGTGCCAGCAGCTTTCAATCTAGCGCACACACAGATACGCAGTATTTT	CASSFQSSAHTDTQYF
TRBV5-4	15	TRBJ1-6	NA	NA	TGTGCCAGCAGCCTGTACCGGACTCACAATTCACCCCTCCACTTT	CASSLYRTHNSPLHF
TRBV6-1	14	TRBJ1-5	NA	once	TGTGCCAGCAGTGAAATGGGGGGAAATCAGCCCCAGCATTTT	CASSEMGGNQPQHF
TRBV4-3	14	TRBJ1-4	NA	NA	TGCGCCAGCAGCCAAGGTCACTCCTCTGAAAAACTGTTTTTT	CASSQGHSSEKLFF
TRBV5-1	18	TRBJ2-2	TRBD2	NA	TGCGCCAGCAGCTTTTCGCGAGCGGGGGGCTCGAACACCGGGGAGCTGTTTTTT	CASSFSRAGGSNTGELFF
TRBV5-1	13	TRBJ2-7	TRBD2	NA	TGCGCCAGCAGCTTGGATGGGACTAGCGGGGGTTACTTC	CASSLDGTSGGYF
TRBV15	15	TRBJ1-2	TRBD1	NA	TGTGCCACCAGCAGAACCCAGGGACAGAACTATGGCTACACCTTC	CATSRTQGQNYGYTF
TRBV6-1	15	TRBJ1-1	NA	many	TGTGCCAGCAGTGAACGGCGGGGGATGAACACTGAAGCTTTCTTT	CASSERRGMNTEAFF
TRBV19	15	TRBJ2-1	TRBD1	NA	TGTGCCAGTAGTATAGGTGACAGGGGCTACAATGAGCAGTTCTTC	CASSIGDRGYNEQFF
TRBV7-9	15	TRBJ1-6	NA	NA	TGTGCCAGCAGCTTAAGCGACAGGTTTAATTCACCCCTCCACTTT	CASSLSDRFNSPLHF
TRBV27	13	TRBJ1-2	NA	NA	TGTGCCAGCAGTTTCTCAGGGAACTATGGCTACACCTTC	CASSFSGNYGYTF
TRBV18	15	TRBJ2-7	NA	NA	TGTGCCAGCTCACTAACGACAGAATTGTCCTACGAGCAGTACTTC	CASSLTTELSYEQYF
TRBV24-1	16	TRBJ2-5	NA	few	TGTGCCACCAGTGTAAACAGGGGAGGAGGGGGAGAGACCCAGTACTTC	CATSVNRGGGGETQYF
TRBV2	15	TRBJ1-4	NA	NA	TGTGCCAGCAGTGAAGGGGCGCAAACTAATGAAAAACTGTTTTTT	CASSEGAQTNEKLFF
TRBV10-3	11	TRBJ1-1	NA	NA	TGTGCCATCAGTGACCAGGAATGGGCTTTCTTT	CAISDQEWAFF
TRBV5-4	17	TRBJ2-2	TRBD1	NA	TGTGCCAGCAGCCCCCCACCAGGGACAGGATTTACCGGGGAGCTGTTTTTT	CASSPPPGTGFTGELFF
TRBV4-2	19	TRBJ2-2	TRBD2	few	TGTGCCAGCAGCCAAGAGTCAAGTAGCGGGGGGTTAAACACCGGGGAGCTGTTTTTT	CASSQESSSGGLNTGELFF
TRBV7-2	14	TRBJ1-4	NA	NA	TGTGCCAGCAGCCATGGGCCAGCCAGTGAAAAACTGTTTTTT	CASSHGPASEKLFF
TRBV5-1	17	TRBJ2-7	TRBD1	NA	TGCGCCAGCAGCCTAGGCCCCGACAGGGTTCGAGGTTACGAGCAGTACTTC	CASSLGPDRVRGYEQYF
TRBV6-1	16	TRBJ1-5	NA	NA	TGTGCCAGCAGTGTGATCCGGGTGACGGTCAATCAGCCCCAGCATTTT	CASSVIRVTVNQPQHF
TRBV4-3	15	TRBJ1-4	TRBD1	NA	TGCGCCAGCAGCCATGGGACAGGACGGAATGAAAAACTGTTTTTT	CASSHGTGRNEKLFF
TRBV30	18	TRBJ2-2	NA	NA	TGTGCCTGGAGTGTACAGGAAAGAAGGATGGCGAACACCGGGGAGCTGTTTTTT	CAWSVQERRMANTGELFF
TRBV6-2/TRBV6-3	14	TRBJ2-7	NA	few	TGTGCCAGCAGTTGGTACGGGTCTTCCTACGAGCAGTACTTC	CASSWYGSSYEQYF
TRBV11-3	16	TRBJ2-1	NA	NA	TGTGCCAGCAGCTTAAGTTCAGGGCACCTCTACAATGAGCAGTTCTTC	CASSLSSGHLYNEQFF
TRBV11-2	15	TRBJ2-7	NA	few	TGTGCCAGCAGCTTACTACAGGGTGCAGTCCGTAATCAGTACTTC	CASSLLQGAVRNQYF
TRBV19	13	TRBJ2-7	TRBD1	NA	TGTGCCAGTTCGAAGACAGGGCTTTACGAGCAGTACTTC	CASSKTGLYEQYF
TRBV3-1/TRBV3-2	14	TRBJ1-1	NA	NA	TGTGCCAGCAGCCTAGGGGAATCCGACACTGAAGCTTTCTTT	CASSLGESDTEAFF
TRBV27	13	TRBJ2-7	TRBD1	NA	TGTGCCAGCAGATTTCTCCGGACAGGAGAGCAGTACTTC	CASRFLRTGEQYF
TRBV6-2/TRBV6-3	14	TRBJ2-5	TRBD2	NA	TGTGCCAGCAGCTGGACTAGCGGGGAAGAGACCCAGTACTTC	CASSWTSGEETQYF
TRBV2	16	TRBJ2-5	TRBD2	once	TGTGCCAGCAGTCCCCCTAGCGGGGGGTTACAAGAGACCCAGTACTTC	CASSPPSGGLQETQYF
TRBV6-6	13	TRBJ1-1	NA	NA	TGTGCCAGCAGTTACGTGAGGGTCGCTGAAGCTTTCTTT	CASSYVRVAEAFF
TRBV14	15	TRBJ2-7	TRBD2	NA	TGTGCCAGCAGCCCGGGACTAGCGGGGAGCTACGAGCAGTACTTC	CASSPGLAGSYEQYF
TRBV6-6	17	TRBJ2-5	NA	NA	TGTGCCAGCAGTCCACCCCGTGGGCTTTCCTTACAAGAGACCCAGTACTTC	CASSPPRGLSLQETQYF
TRBV12-3/TRBV12-4	13	TRBJ2-5	TRBD1	NA	TGTGCCAGCGGGGACAGGACACAAGAGACCCAGTACTTC	CASGDRTQETQYF
TRBV11-2	13	TRBJ1-2	NA	NA	TGTGCCAGCAGCCCTACCGACAGTTATGGCTACACCTTC	CASSPTDSYGYTF
TRBV6-2/TRBV6-3	18	TRBJ2-2	TRBD1	NA	TGTGCCAGCAGTACAGACAGGGGCCCGGTTCGTATTGTAAGGGAGCTGTTTTTT	CASSTDRGPVRIVRELFF
TRBV18	17	TRBJ1-4	TRBD1	once	TGTGCCACCGCCGCCGGGACAGGGCGAGGGACTAATGAAAAACTGTTTTTT	CATAAGTGRGTNEKLFF